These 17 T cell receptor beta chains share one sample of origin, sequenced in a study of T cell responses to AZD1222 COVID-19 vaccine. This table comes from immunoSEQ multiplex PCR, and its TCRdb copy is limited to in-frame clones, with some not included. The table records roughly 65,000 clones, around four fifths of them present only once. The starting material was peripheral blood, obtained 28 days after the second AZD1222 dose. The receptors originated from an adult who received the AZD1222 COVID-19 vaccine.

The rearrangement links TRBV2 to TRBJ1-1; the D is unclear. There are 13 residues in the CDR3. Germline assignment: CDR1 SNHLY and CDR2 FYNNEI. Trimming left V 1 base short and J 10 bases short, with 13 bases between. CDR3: CASSEGQWERAFF. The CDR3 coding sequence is TGTGCCAGCAGTGAAGGTCAGTGGGAGAGAGCTTTCTTT.

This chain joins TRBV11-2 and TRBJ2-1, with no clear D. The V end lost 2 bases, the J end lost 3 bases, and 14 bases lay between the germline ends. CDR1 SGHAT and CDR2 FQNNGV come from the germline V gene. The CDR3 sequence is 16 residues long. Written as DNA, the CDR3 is TGTGCCAGCAGCTTACGAAGAACTCTGGGCTACAATGAGCAGTTCTTC. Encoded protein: CASSLRRTLGYNEQFF.

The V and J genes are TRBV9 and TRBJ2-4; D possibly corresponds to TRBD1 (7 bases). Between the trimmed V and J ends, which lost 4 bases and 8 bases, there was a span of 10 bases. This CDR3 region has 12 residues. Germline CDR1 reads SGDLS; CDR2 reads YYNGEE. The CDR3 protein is CASSPRGDIQYF. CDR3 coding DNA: TGTGCCAGCAGCCCCAGGGGGGACATTCAGTACTTC.

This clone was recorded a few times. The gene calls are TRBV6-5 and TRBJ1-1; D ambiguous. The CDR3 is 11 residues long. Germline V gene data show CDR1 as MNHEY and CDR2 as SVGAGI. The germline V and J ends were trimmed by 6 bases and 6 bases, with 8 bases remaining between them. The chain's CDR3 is CASRMGAEAFF. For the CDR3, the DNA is TGTGCCAGCAGAATGGGAGCTGAAGCTTTCTTT.

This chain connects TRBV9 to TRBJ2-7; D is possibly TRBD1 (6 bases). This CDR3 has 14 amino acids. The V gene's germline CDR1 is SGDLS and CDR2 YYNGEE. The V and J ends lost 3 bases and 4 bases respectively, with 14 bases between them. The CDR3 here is CASSAGDGVYEQYF. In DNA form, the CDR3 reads TGTGCCAGCAGCGCAGGGGACGGGGTTTACGAGCAGTACTTC.

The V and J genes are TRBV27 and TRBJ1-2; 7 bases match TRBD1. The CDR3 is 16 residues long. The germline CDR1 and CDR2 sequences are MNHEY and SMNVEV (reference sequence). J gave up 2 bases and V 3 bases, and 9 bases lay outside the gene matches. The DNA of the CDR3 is TGTGCCAGCAGTTTCCACGAGGGGGCAGGGAACTATGGCTACACCTTC. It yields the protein CASSFHEGAGNYGYTF.

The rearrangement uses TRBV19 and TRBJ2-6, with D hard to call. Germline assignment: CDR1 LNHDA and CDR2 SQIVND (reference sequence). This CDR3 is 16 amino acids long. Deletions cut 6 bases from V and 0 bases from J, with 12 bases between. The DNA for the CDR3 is TGTGCCAGTAGGAAGGACGCAAGCTCTGGGGCCAACGTCCTGACTTTC. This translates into CASRKDASSGANVLTF.

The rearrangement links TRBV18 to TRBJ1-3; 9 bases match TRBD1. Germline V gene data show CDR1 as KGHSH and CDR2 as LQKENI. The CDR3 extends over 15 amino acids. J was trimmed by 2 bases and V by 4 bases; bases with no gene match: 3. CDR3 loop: CASSRDRDPGNTIYF. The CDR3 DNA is TGTGCCAGCTCACGGGACAGGGACCCTGGAAACACCATATATTTT.

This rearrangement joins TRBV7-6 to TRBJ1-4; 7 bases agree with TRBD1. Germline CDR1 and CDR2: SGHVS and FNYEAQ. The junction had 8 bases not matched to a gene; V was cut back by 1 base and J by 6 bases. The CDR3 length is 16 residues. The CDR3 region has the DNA TGTGCCAGCAGCTTAGGGAGGGGGCGTGTAGATGAAAAACTGTTTTTT. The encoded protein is CASSLGRGRVDEKLFF.

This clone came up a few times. The CDR3 spells CAWTKGHPRYEQYF. In DNA form, the CDR3 reads TGTGCCTGGACCAAAGGACATCCGCGCTACGAGCAGTACTTC. The chain joins TRBV30 to TRBJ2-7; possibly TRBD1 for D (5 bases). The CDR3 has 14 residues. Germline CDR1 and CDR2: GTSNPN and SVGIG (reference sequence). The germline V and J ends were trimmed by 4 bases and 3 bases, with 16 bases remaining between them.

This CDR3 is CASSRTEISGTSGYNEQFF. The CDR3 nucleotides read TGTGCCAGCAGCCGCACAGAGATTTCCGGGACTAGCGGATACAATGAGCAGTTCTTC. The chain links TRBV7-8 to TRBJ2-1; 11 nucleotides agree with TRBD2. J was trimmed by 4 bases and V by 5 bases; bases with no gene match: 16. The CDR3 has 19 amino acids. Germline V CDR1 and CDR2: SGHVS, FQNEAQ.

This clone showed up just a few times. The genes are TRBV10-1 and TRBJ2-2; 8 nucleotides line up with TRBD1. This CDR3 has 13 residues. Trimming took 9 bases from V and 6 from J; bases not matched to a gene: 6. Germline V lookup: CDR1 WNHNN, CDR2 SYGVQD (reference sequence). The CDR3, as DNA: TGCGCCAGATGGACAGGGACACCCGGGGAGCTGTTTTTT. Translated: CARWTGTPGELFF.

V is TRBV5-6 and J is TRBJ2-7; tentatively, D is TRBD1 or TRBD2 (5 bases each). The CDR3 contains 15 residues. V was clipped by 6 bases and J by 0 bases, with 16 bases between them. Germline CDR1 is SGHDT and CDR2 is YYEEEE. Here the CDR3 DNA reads TGTGCCAGCACCCGGACTCCAGGGAGCTCCTACGAGCAGTACTTC. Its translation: CASTRTPGSSYEQYF.

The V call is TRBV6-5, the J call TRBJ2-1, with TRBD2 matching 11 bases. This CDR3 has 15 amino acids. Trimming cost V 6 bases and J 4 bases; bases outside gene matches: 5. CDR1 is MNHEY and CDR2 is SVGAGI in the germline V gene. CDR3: CASSAGTSGYNEQFF. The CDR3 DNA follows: TGTGCCAGCAGCGCCGGGACTAGCGGATACAATGAGCAGTTCTTC.

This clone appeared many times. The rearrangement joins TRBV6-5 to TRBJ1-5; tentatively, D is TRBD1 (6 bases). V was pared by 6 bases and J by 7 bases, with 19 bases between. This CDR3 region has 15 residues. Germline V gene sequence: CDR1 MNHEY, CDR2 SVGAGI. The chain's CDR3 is CASRGARTGQQPQHF. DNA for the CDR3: TGTGCCAGCAGAGGGGCTAGAACAGGGCAACAGCCCCAGCATTTT.

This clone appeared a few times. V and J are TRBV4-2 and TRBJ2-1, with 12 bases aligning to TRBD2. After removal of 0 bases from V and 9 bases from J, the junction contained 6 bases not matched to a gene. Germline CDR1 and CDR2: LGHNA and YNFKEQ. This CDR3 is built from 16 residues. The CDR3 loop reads CASSQDGASGRGEQFF. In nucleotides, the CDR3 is TGTGCCAGCAGCCAAGATGGCGCTAGCGGGAGGGGTGAGCAGTTCTTC.

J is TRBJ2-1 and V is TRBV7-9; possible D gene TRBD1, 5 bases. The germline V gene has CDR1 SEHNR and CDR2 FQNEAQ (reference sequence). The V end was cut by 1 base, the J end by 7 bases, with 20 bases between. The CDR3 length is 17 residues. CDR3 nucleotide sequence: TGTGCCAGCAGCTTAGGGTTTAGACAGCTAAGGAAAAATGAGCAGTTCTTC. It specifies CASSLGFRQLRKNEQFF.